The entry below describes one T cell receptor beta chain. Study processing details: By means of reference gene primer amplification, nucleated cell counts were estimated. Assay used: immunoSEQ multiplex PCR; TCRdb lists only in-frame clones, some missing. V and J calls and clone size follow that table, whereas D and trimming were derived from the DNA. The sample yields fewer than 110,000 clones, approximately 87% seen once. The CDR3 is made up of 14 amino acids. Per germline, CDR1 SGHNT and CDR2 YENEEA. Trimming at V came to 5 bases and at J to 2 bases, leaving 6 bases not matched to a gene. The data originate from a study of blood T cell repertoires in COVID-19. On the study more broadly: Spain, Italy and the United States supplied samples that represented acute and convalescent COVID-19.

Sample: peripheral blood. The chain combines TRBV11-3 with TRBJ2-7; TRBD1 matches 7 bases. The clonotype comes from a human donor in a cohort sampled during active or convalescent COVID-19. Written as DNA, the CDR3 is TGTGCCAGCAGCGTCCCGGGACAGACCTACGAGCAGTACTTC. This sequence encodes CASSVPGQTYEQYF.